The next 32 T cell receptor beta chains were all read from a single sample in a study of a mutant IDH1 vaccine in newly diagnosed glioma. These receptors are not linked to any known antigen. Sequencing was performed with immunoSEQ multiplex PCR; in TCRdb, only in-frame clones are kept and a portion is missing. The sample contains around 60,000 clones, approximately 80% of which appear only once. The time point is: week 35, safety follow-up. What each vaccine dose contained was 300 ug of mutant IDH1 20-mer peptide, accompanied by topical imiquimod. Sequenced material: PBMCs, taken from a glioma patient whose treatment included an IDH1 peptide vaccine. The receptors shown here come from a man between 25 and 39 years old with glioma.

The chain uses TRBV7-9 and TRBJ2-7, with no clear D. The germline gives CDR1 SEHNR, CDR2 FQNEAQ (reference sequence). V was cut by 6 bases and J by 6 bases, with 9 bases left in between. This CDR3 region has 11 residues. CDR3 sequence reads: CASSRPSEQYF. In DNA, the CDR3 is TGTGCCAGCAGTCGCCCTAGCGAGCAGTACTTC.

The chain couples TRBV15 to TRBJ2-2; no clear D. This CDR3 spans 16 amino acids. The V end lost 0 bases, the J end lost 5 bases, and 13 bases lay between the germline ends. The V gene's germline CDR1 is LNHNV and CDR2 YYDKDF (reference sequence). The CDR3 here is CATSRDDRRRTGELFF. The CDR3 DNA reads as TGTGCCACCAGCAGAGATGATCGGCGCAGAACCGGGGAGCTGTTTTTT.

This clone occurred a few times. This chain links TRBV28 with TRBJ1-1; TRBD1 matches at 7 bases. Germline V lookup: CDR1 MDHEN, CDR2 SYDVKM. V shed 8 bases and J 4 bases; nucleotides not matched to a gene: 7. This CDR3 has 13 amino acids. CDR3 region: CASRKTGITEAFF. The CDR3 DNA follows: TGTGCCAGCCGAAAGACAGGGATCACTGAAGCTTTCTTT.

The V gene is TRBV18, the J gene TRBJ1-5; D uncertain. Germline CDR1 is KGHSH and CDR2 is LQKENI. The length of the CDR3 is 13 residues. V was pared by 2 bases and J by 4 bases, with 6 bases between. This CDR3 reads CASSPTGNQPQHF. The CDR3 bases are TGTGCCAGCTCACCAACGGGTAATCAGCCCCAGCATTTT. Variable domain in full (rest from reference TRBV18 and TRBJ1-5): NAGVMQNPRHLVRRRGQEARLRCSPMKGHSHVYWYRQLPEEGLKFMVYLQKENIIDESGMPKERFSAEFPKEGPSILRIQQVVRGDSAAYFCASSPTGNQPQHFGDGTRLSIL.

The CDR3 reads CASSQVPTGDSPLHF. The CDR3 DNA reads as TGCGCCAGCAGCCAAGTCCCGACAGGAGATTCACCCCTCCACTTT. This chain connects TRBV4-1 to TRBJ1-6, with D perhaps TRBD1 (6 bases). Germline V lookup: CDR1 MGHRA, CDR2 YSYEKL. The CDR3 covers 15 residues. The V and J ends lost 1 base and 8 bases respectively, with 12 bases between them.

A few counts support this clone. The gene calls are TRBV10-1 and TRBJ2-7, with 7 positions matching TRBD1. The CDR3 is 15 amino acids. Trimming took 4 bases from V and 5 from J; bases not matched to a gene: 11. Looked up from germline, CDR1 is WNHNN and CDR2 is SYGVQD (reference sequence). DNA for the CDR3: TGCGCCAGCAGTGCCGGGACAGTCCTACTCCACGAGCAGTACTTC. Translated, it gives CASSAGTVLLHEQYF.

The rearrangement links TRBV7-9 to TRBJ2-5; 9 nucleotides match TRBD2. Trimming cost V 3 bases and J 1 base; bases outside gene matches: 6. Germline loops: CDR1 SEHNR, CDR2 FQNEAQ (reference sequence). The CDR3 has 16 residues. In nucleotides, the CDR3 is TGTGCCAGCAGCTTGCGGGGGGGCGGGTCCCAAGAGACCCAGTACTTC. Protein: CASSLRGGGSQETQYF.

This rearrangement joins TRBV9 to TRBJ2-3; weak D call: TRBD1 (6 bases). V lost 0 bases, J lost 2 bases, and 22 bases lay in between. Germline-derived CDR1 and CDR2 are SGDLS and YYNGEE. The CDR3 runs 19 residues. Here the CDR3 DNA reads TGTGCCAGCAGCGTAGGTTGGACAGCAGATCCGACCCACACAGATACGCAGTATTTT. Amino acids: CASSVGWTADPTHTDTQYF.

This clone was detected once. The chain has TRBV14 and TRBJ2-7; 9 bases align to TRBD1. CDR1 and CDR2 from the germline V gene are SGHDN and FVKESK. This CDR3 spans 17 amino acids. The trim removed 0 bases at V and 0 bases at J, leaving 6 bases unmatched. This CDR3 reads CASSQEGQGTFSYEQYF. CDR3 in DNA: TGTGCCAGCAGCCAAGAAGGACAGGGGACTTTCTCCTACGAGCAGTACTTC.

There are a few counts of this clone. The gene calls are TRBV10-1 and TRBJ2-2; D not certain. This CDR3 comprises 17 residues. Trimming removed 3 bases at V and 4 bases at J, with 18 bases between. Germline V CDR1 and CDR2: WNHNN, SYGVQD (reference sequence). The CDR3 DNA is TGCGCCAGCAGTGAAGGAGACCGGGCCCTTACCACCGGGGAGCTGTTTTTT. Amino acid sequence: CASSEGDRALTTGELFF.

The chain couples TRBV19 to TRBJ2-3; TRBD2 agrees at 12 bases. Losses at the gene ends were 4 bases for V and 0 bases for J; bases not matched to a gene: 2. This CDR3 has 16 amino acids. Germline V CDR1 and CDR2: LNHDA, SQIVND (reference sequence). Written as DNA, the CDR3 is TGTGCCAGTAGTACACTAGCGGGGGGCAGCACAGATACGCAGTATTTT. It is translated as CASSTLAGGSTDTQYF.

The rearrangement links TRBV6-1 to TRBJ1-5; D gene uncertain. The CDR3 extends over 14 amino acids. The germline V gene has CDR1 MNHNS and CDR2 SASEGT. Trimming removed 2 bases from V and 4 bases from J, with 9 bases in between. CDR3: CASSEQPTNQPQHF. The CDR3 DNA reads TGTGCCAGCAGTGAACAGCCCACTAATCAGCCCCAGCATTTT.

This chain joins TRBV30 and TRBJ1-5; no clear D. CDR1 GTSNPN and CDR2 SVGIG come from the germline V gene (reference sequence). The ends were cut back, 3 bases at V and 10 bases at J, with 16 bases in the middle. The CDR3 contains 13 residues. CDR3 loop: CAWSQSASQPQHF. The CDR3 region has the DNA TGTGCCTGGAGCCAGAGCGCGTCCCAACCCCAGCATTTT.

The CDR3 DNA is TGCGCCAGCACTTTGACTAGCGGGTCGTACAATGAGCAGTTCTTC. Its protein is CASTLTSGSYNEQFF. The chain is built from TRBV5-1 and TRBJ2-1; 10 bases match TRBD2. CDR1 is SGHRS, CDR2 YFSETQ, per germline. The CDR3 loop spans 15 amino acids. V lost 6 bases to trimming and J lost 4 bases; unmatched junction nucleotides: 7.

In this sample, this clone turned up once. The chain combines TRBV4-2 with TRBJ2-5; either TRBD1 or TRBD2 may supply D (6 bases each). Germline CDR1 LGHNA, CDR2 YNFKEQ. The CDR3 is made up of 16 amino acids. The V and J ends lost 0 bases and 4 bases respectively, with 15 bases between them. The CDR3, as DNA: TGTGCCAGCAGCCAAGACGGGGGCAGGGCTGGAGAGACCCAGTACTTC. Its translation is CASSQDGGRAGETQYF.

This sequence joins TRBV6-6 and TRBJ2-2, with D tentatively TRBD1 (5 bases). The germline V gene encodes CDR1 MNHNY and CDR2 SVGAGI (reference sequence). V dropped 5 bases and J dropped 4 bases, with 17 bases sitting between them. The CDR3 contains 16 residues. Here the CDR3 reads CASSPGIGIGTGELFF. The CDR3 bases are TGTGCCAGCAGTCCAGGGATTGGTATCGGCACCGGGGAGCTGTTTTTT.

This clone was counted a few times. The chain couples TRBV9 to TRBJ2-1; D possibly corresponds to TRBD2 (6 bases). CDR1 is SGDLS, CDR2 YYNGEE, per germline. The V end lost 3 bases, the J end lost 7 bases, and 11 bases lay between the germline ends. This CDR3 is built from 13 residues. CDR3 sequence (DNA): TGTGCCAGCAGCGATCCGGGGAGGAATGAGCAGTTCTTC. The encoded protein is CASSDPGRNEQFF.

This clone has only one observation. The CDR3 protein is CASSLEVAKNIQYF. In nucleotides, the CDR3 is TGTGCCAGTAGTTTGGAGGTAGCCAAAAACATTCAGTACTTC. The rearrangement links TRBV19 to TRBJ2-4, with a possible D match to TRBD2 (5 bases). The CDR3 is 14 residues long. The V gene lost 5 bases and the J gene lost 0 bases, with 8 bases spanning the gap. Per germline, CDR1 LNHDA and CDR2 SQIVND (reference sequence).

This clone has only one observation. CDR3 coding DNA: TGTGCCACCAGCAGCCGCCTAGCGGGGCCCAGGGATGAGCAGTTCTTC. This sequence encodes CATSSRLAGPRDEQFF. The rearrangement joins TRBV15 to TRBJ2-1; TRBD2 matches at 9 bases. Germline V gene sequence: CDR1 LNHNV, CDR2 YYDKDF (reference sequence). The CDR3 has 16 amino acids. Trimming cost V 3 bases and J 8 bases; bases outside gene matches: 11.

Points on this clone: Mismatch with germline at one junction end may stem from a read error. The V call is TRBV6-1, the J call TRBJ1-4; TRBD1 is a possible D gene (5 bases). There are 15 residues in the CDR3. In germline, CDR1 is MNHNS, CDR2 SASEGT. The CDR3 DNA reads TGTGCCAGCAGTGTTTTGTTAGGGGCTAAGGAAAAACTGTTTTTT. As protein: CASSVLLGAKEKLFF.

The rearrangement joins TRBV4-1 to TRBJ2-7; a weak D match, TRBD2 (5 bases). V dropped 0 bases and J dropped 5 bases, with 14 bases sitting between them. The CDR3 totals 15 residues. The germline V gene has CDR1 MGHRA and CDR2 YSYEKL. CDR3 loop: CASSQDPAFGDEQYF. CDR3 nucleotides: TGCGCCAGCAGCCAAGATCCAGCGTTCGGGGACGAGCAGTACTTC.

The gene calls are TRBV6-5 and TRBJ2-1, with 7 nucleotides matching TRBD2. The CDR3 consists of 15 residues. Germline assignment: CDR1 MNHEY and CDR2 SVGAGI. V trimming: 5 bases; J trimming: 3 bases; junction bases outside the gene matches: 7. The CDR3 DNA sequence: TGTGCCAGCAGTAGAAGCGGGGCCTACTACAATGAGCAGTTCTTC. Encoded protein: CASSRSGAYYNEQFF.

This chain joins TRBV11-2 and TRBJ2-1; no clear D gene. The V and J ends lost 5 bases and 0 bases respectively, with 17 bases between them. CDR3 size: 17 residues. Germline assignment: CDR1 SGHAT and CDR2 FQNNGV. This chain's CDR3 is CASSPIGGPSSYNEQFF. The CDR3, as DNA: TGTGCCAGCAGCCCCATAGGTGGGCCCAGCTCCTACAATGAGCAGTTCTTC.

This clone was detected only once. The genes are TRBV7-8 and TRBJ1-5, with 7 bases aligning to TRBD1. The CDR3 contains 17 residues. Germline V gene sequence: CDR1 SGHVS, CDR2 FQNEAQ. The V gene end was trimmed by 5 bases and the J gene end by 0 bases; junction bases not matched to a gene: 10. CDR3 nucleotides: TGTGCCAGCAGCCGAAAGCCGGGACAGAATAGCAATCAGCCCCAGCATTTT. Amino acid sequence: CASSRKPGQNSNQPQHF.

The chain employs TRBV4-2 and TRBJ2-3, with unresolved D. The CDR3 runs 18 residues. Trimming stripped 0 bases from V and 2 bases from J, with 18 bases between. Germline values: CDR1 LGHNA, CDR2 YNFKEQ. Here the CDR3 reads CASSQELRIPGYTDTQYF. Written as DNA, the CDR3 is TGTGCCAGCAGCCAAGAACTTAGGATCCCGGGCTACACAGATACGCAGTATTTT.

The V gene is TRBV7-8, the J gene TRBJ2-5, with D possibly TRBD1 on 5 matching bases. The J call could be wrong; TRBJ2-7 is a better fit for the DNA end. Germline assignment: CDR1 SGHVS and CDR2 FQNEAQ. The CDR3 is made up of 15 amino acids. The CDR3 nucleotides read TGTGCCAGCAGCTTAGGCCAGGGTCTATCCTACGAGCAGTACTTC. Amino acid sequence: CASSLGQGLSYEQYF.

This chain links TRBV25-1 with TRBJ1-2; TRBD1 is a possible D gene (6 bases). Germline V gives CDR1 MGHDK, CDR2 SYGVNS. The V end was cut by 6 bases, the J end by 2 bases, with 16 bases between. The CDR3 consists of 15 residues. The CDR3 spells CASREHREMNYGYTF. CDR3 nucleotides: TGTGCCAGCAGGGAGCACAGGGAAATGAACTATGGCTACACCTTC.

The V and J genes are TRBV28 and TRBJ1-1; maybe TRBD1 (6 bases). The CDR3 runs to 16 residues. Germline V lookup: CDR1 MDHEN, CDR2 SYDVKM. Deletions cut 5 bases from V and 0 bases from J, with 16 bases between. The CDR3 spells CASSTYLGALNTEAFF. Here the CDR3 DNA reads TGTGCCAGCAGTACCTACCTGGGGGCACTGAACACTGAAGCTTTCTTT.

This chain joins TRBV6-4 and TRBJ1-5; tentative D call: TRBD1 (5 bases). From germline, CDR1 is MRHNA and CDR2 SNTAGT. This CDR3 has 22 amino acids. Trimming took off 2 bases at V and 0 bases at J, with 29 bases between the two ends. The CDR3 region is CASSDPGFGCGINPYSNQPQHF. For the CDR3, the DNA is TGTGCCAGCAGTGACCCAGGGTTCGGGTGCGGTATTAACCCCTATAGCAATCAGCCCCAGCATTTT.

J is TRBJ1-3 and V is TRBV18; possibly TRBD1 for D (5 bases). This CDR3 has 17 residues. Per germline, CDR1 KGHSH and CDR2 LQKENI. Trimming removed 2 bases from V and 2 bases from J, with 16 bases in between. DNA for the CDR3: TGTGCCAGCTCACCATTAAGGCCAAGGGGCACTGGAAACACCATATATTTT. The encoded protein is CASSPLRPRGTGNTIYF.

CDR3 nucleotides: TGTGCCAGCCGAGACGGGGGGGCTATGAAAACAGATACGCAGTATTTT. Translating it yields CASRDGGAMKTDTQYF. The rearrangement joins TRBV7-8 to TRBJ2-3, with 8 positions matching TRBD2. The ends lost 8 bases at V and 3 bases at J; junction bases unmatched: 13. This CDR3 has 16 residues. CDR1 is SGHVS, CDR2 FQNEAQ, per germline. Based on the CDR3 plus reference TRBV7-8 and TRBJ2-3, the full variable domain is GAGVSQSPRYKVAKRGQDVALRCDPISGHVSLFWYQQALGQGPEFLTYFQNEAQLDKSGLPSDRFFAERPEGSVSTLKIQRTQQEDSAVYLCASRDGGAMKTDTQYFGPGTRLTVL.

V usage is TRBV6-5 and J usage is TRBJ1-5; D may be TRBD1 (5 bases). Germline CDR1 reads MNHEY; CDR2 reads SVGAGI. The CDR3 sequence is 14 residues long. V was pared by 2 bases and J by 6 bases, with 11 bases between. CDR3 residues: CASSYGGSGQPQHF. The CDR3 nucleotides are TGTGCCAGCAGTTACGGGGGGTCAGGTCAGCCCCAGCATTTT.